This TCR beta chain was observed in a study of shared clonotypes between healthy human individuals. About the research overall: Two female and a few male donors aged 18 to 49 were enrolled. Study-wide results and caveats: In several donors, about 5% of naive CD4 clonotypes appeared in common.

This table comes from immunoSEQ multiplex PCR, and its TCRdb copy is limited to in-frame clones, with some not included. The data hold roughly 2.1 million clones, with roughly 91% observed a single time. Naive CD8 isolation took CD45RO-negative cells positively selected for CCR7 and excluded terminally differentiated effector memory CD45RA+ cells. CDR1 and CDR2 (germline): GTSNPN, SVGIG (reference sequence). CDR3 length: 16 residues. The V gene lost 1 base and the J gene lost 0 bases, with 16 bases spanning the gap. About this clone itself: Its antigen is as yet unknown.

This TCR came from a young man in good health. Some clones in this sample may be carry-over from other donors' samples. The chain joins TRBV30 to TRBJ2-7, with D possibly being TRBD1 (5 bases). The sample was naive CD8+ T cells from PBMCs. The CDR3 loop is CAWSETSGSSSYEQYF. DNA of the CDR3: TGTGCCTGGAGTGAGACCTCAGGGTCTTCCTCCTACGAGCAGTACTTC.